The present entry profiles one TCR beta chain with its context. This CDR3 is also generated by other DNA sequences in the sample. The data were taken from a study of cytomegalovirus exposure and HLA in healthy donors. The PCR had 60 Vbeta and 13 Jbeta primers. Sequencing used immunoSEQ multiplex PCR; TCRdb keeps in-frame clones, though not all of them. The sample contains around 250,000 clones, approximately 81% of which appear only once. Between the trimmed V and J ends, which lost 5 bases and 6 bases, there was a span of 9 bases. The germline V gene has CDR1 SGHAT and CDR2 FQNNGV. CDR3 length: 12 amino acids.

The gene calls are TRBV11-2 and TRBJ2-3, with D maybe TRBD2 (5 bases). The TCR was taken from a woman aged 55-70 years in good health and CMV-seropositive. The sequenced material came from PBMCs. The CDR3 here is CASSPTGDTQYF. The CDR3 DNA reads TGTGCCAGCAGCCCCACGGGGGATACGCAGTATTTT.